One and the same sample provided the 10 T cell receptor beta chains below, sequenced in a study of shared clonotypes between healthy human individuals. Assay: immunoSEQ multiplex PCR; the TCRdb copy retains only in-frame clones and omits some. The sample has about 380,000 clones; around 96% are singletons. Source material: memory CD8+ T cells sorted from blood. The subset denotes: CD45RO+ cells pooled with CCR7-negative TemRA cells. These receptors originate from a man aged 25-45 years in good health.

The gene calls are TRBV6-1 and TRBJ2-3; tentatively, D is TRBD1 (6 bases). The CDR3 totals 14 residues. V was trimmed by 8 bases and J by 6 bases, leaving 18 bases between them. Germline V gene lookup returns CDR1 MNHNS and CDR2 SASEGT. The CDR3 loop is CASRTEWVGDTQYF. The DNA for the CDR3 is TGTGCCAGCCGGACAGAGTGGGTAGGGGATACGCAGTATTTT.

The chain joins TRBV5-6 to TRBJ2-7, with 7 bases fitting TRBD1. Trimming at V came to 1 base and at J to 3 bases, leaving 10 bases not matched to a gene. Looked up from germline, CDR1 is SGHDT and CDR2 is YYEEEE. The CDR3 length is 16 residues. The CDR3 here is CASSLYSGQPFYEQYF. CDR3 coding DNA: TGTGCCAGCAGCTTGTACTCGGGACAGCCATTCTACGAGCAGTACTTC.

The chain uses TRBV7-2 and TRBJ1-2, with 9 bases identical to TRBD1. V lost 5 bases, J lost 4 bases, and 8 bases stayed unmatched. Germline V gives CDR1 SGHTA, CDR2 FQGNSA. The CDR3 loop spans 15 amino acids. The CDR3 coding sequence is TGTGCCAGCAGCCCCACCGGGACAGGGTCCTATGGCTACACCTTC. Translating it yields CASSPTGTGSYGYTF.

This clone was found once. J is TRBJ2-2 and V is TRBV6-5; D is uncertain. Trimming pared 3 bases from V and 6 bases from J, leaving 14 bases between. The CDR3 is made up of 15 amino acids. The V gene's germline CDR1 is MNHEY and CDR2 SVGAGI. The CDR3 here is CASSYRHLPAGELFF. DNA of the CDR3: TGTGCCAGCAGTTATAGACATCTTCCCGCCGGGGAGCTGTTTTTT.

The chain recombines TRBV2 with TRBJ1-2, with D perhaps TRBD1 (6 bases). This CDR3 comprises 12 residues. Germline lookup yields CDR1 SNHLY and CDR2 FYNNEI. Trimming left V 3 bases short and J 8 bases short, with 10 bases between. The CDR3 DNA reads TGTGCCAGCAGTGAGGACAGCGGGGGCTACACCTTC. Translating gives CASSEDSGGYTF.

CDR3 nucleotide sequence: TGTGCCATCAGTGAGTCCGGGACTAGCTCCTACAATGAGCAGTTCTTC. Encoded protein: CAISESGTSSYNEQFF. V is TRBV10-3 and J is TRBJ2-1; the match to TRBD2 covers 8 bases. V was pared by 0 bases and J by 0 bases, with 1 base of the junction left unmatched. The germline V gene encodes CDR1 ENHRY and CDR2 SYGVKD. This CDR3 spans 16 amino acids.

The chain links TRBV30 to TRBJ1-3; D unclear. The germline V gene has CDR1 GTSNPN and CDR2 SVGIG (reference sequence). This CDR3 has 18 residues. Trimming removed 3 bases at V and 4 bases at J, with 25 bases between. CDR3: CAWSPRRTLRAPGNTIYF. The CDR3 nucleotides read TGTGCCTGGAGCCCTCGGAGAACTTTACGGGCGCCAGGAAACACCATATATTTT.

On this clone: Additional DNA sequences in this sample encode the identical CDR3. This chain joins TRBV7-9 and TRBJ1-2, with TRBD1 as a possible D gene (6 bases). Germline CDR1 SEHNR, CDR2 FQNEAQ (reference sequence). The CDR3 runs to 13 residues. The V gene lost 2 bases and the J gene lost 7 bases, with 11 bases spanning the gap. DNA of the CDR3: TGTGCCAGCAGCTTAACGGGGGGCGGTGGCTACACCTTC. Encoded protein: CASSLTGGGGYTF. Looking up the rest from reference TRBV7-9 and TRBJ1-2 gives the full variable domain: DTGVSQNPRHKITKRGQNVTFRCDPISEHNRLYWYRQTLGQGPEFLTYFQNEAQLEKSRLLSDRFSAERPKGSFSTLEIQRTEQGDSAMYLCASSLTGGGGYTFGSGTRLTVV.

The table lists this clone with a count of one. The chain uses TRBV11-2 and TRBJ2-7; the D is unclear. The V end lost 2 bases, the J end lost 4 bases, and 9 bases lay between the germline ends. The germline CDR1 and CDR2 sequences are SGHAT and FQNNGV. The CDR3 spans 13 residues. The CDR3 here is CASSLNPNYEQYF. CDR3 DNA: TGTGCCAGCAGCTTAAACCCTAATTACGAGCAGTACTTC.

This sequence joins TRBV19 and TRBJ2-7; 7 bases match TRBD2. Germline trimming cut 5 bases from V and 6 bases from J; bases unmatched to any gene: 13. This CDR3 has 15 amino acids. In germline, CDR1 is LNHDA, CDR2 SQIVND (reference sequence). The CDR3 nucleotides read TGTGCCAGTAGTCGAGGACTAGGGATGCTTGGCGAGCAGTACTTC. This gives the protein CASSRGLGMLGEQYF.